This TCR beta chain came from a study of Ad26.COV2.S vaccination and SARS-CoV-2 variants. Regarding the study as a whole: Placebo recipients trailed vaccine recipients in spike-specific TCR breadth. Those who received vaccine or placebo ended up with similar non-spike TCR breadth. The analyses of TCR breadth and depth may have understated the size of total T cell responses. There was reportedly substantial breadth in spike-specific CD8+ and CD4+ T cell responses after vaccination.

Regarding this clone: Antigen unknown.

The CDR3 is 14 amino acids. Looked up from germline, CDR1 is SQVTM and CDR2 is ANQGSEA. J was trimmed by 4 bases and V by 4 bases; bases with no gene match: 8. Produced via immunoSEQ multiplex PCR; TCRdb's table is partial and in-frame only. This sample has around 170,000 clones, with around 90% found just once. The sequenced sample was peripheral blood, obtained after recovery from COVID-19. This sequence was found in a human donor who had recovered from COVID-19. The V gene is TRBV29-1, the J gene TRBJ2-3, with TRBD1 identical over 7 bases. The CDR3 region is CSVARRGLADTQYF. CDR3 bases: TGCAGCGTTGCGCGTAGGGGGCTGGCAGATACGCAGTATTTT.